One T cell receptor beta chain is described in this entry. V shed 5 bases, J shed 3 bases, and the junction held 9 bases outside the gene matches. The CDR3 length is 15 residues. The germline V gene encodes CDR1 SGHTA and CDR2 FQGNSA. The data belong to a study of cytomegalovirus exposure and HLA in healthy donors. The primer mix had 60 Vbeta and 13 Jbeta primers. The protocol was immunoSEQ multiplex PCR, while the TCRdb copy is restricted to in-frame clones and leaves out a portion. Of over 150,000 clones listed, about 78% are singletons. The source of this sequence is a woman in her 30s in good health and CMV-seronegative. This chain connects TRBV7-2 to TRBJ2-7; TRBD2 agrees at 8 bases. The sample comprised PBMCs. The DNA of the CDR3 is TGTGCCAGCAGCCGGGGGCGAGCGGGAGTCTACGAGCAGTACTTC. Its protein product is CASSRGRAGVYEQYF.